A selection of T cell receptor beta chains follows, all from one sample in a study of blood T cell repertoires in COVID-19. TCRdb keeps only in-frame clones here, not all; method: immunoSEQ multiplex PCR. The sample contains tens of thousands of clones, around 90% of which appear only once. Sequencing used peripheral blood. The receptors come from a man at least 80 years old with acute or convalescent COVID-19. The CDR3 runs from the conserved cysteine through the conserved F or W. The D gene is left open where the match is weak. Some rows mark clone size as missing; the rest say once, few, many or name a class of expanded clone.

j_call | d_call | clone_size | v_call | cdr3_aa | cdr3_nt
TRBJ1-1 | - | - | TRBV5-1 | CASSLGAGNTEAFF | TGCGCCAGCAGCTTGGGGGCAGGAAACACTGAAGCTTTCTTT
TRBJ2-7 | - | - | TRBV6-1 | CASSEQDSYEQYF | TGTGCCAGCAGTGAGCAGGACAGCTACGAGCAGTACTTC
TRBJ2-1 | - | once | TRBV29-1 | CSSNEQFF | TGCAGCTCAAATGAGCAGTTCTTC
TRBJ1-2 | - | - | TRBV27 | CASSATGTPNYTF | TGTGCCAGCAGTGCGACCGGGACACCTAACTACACCTTC
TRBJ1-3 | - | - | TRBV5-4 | CASSPGVGSGNTIYF | TGTGCCAGCAGCCCGGGGGTAGGGTCTGGAAACACCATATATTTT
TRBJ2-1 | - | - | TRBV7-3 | CASSLRSGSYNEQFF | TGTGCCAGCAGCTTAAGGTCCGGCTCCTACAATGAGCAGTTCTTC
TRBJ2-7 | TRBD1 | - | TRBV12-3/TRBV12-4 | CADSTGPSYEQYF | TGTGCCGATTCGACAGGGCCATCCTACGAGCAGTACTTC
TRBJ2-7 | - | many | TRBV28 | CASSSGVHEQYF | TGTGCCAGCAGCTCGGGGGTCCACGAGCAGTACTTC
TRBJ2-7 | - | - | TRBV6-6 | CASRFIYEQYF | TGTGCCAGCAGGTTCATCTACGAGCAGTACTTC
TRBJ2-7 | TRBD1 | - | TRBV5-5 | CASSRQGTTSYEQYF | TGTGCCAGCAGCCGACAGGGAACGACCTCCTACGAGCAGTACTTC
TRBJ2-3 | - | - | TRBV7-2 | CASSLIELSGTQYF | TGTGCCAGCAGCTTAATTGAGCTCTCTGGTACGCAGTATTTT
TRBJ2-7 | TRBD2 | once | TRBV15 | CATSRGTSGFYEQYF | TGTGCCACCAGCAGAGGGACTAGCGGGTTCTACGAGCAGTACTTC
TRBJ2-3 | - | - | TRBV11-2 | CASSSPLAARTDTQYF | TGTGCCAGCAGCTCCCCTTTAGCGGCCCGCACAGATACGCAGTATTTT
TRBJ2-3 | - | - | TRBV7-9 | CASSLGPGADTQYF | TGTGCCAGCAGCTTAGGACCAGGGGCAGATACGCAGTATTTT
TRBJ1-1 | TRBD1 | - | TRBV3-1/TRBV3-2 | CASSQGQANTEAFF | TGTGCCAGCAGCCAGGGACAGGCAAACACTGAAGCTTTCTTT